These T cell receptor beta chains were read from a single sample in a study of blood T cell repertoires in COVID-19. Sequencing used immunoSEQ multiplex PCR; TCRdb keeps in-frame clones, though not all of them. The sample lists approximately 200,000 clones, approximately 84% occurring once. The sequencing sample was made of PBMCs or T cells enriched from blood (not recorded which). Source of these receptors: a woman in her twenties or thirties who had recovered from COVID-19. CDR3s leave out the opening cysteine and the closing phenylalanine or tryptophan. The order of the fields is CDR3 length, J gene, V gene, CDR3 protein.

>11|TRBJ1-6|TRBV27
ASSPGGGSPLH
>12|TRBJ1-2|TRBV6-1
ASSEGTGGYGYT
>13|TRBJ2-5|TRBV2
ASSEFWGPQETQY
>12|TRBJ1-5|TRBV25-1
ATTGDGSNQPQH
>11|TRBJ2-5|TRBV24-1
ATSPGGPETQY
>12|TRBJ2-1|TRBV30
AWRGVVSYNEQF
>13|TRBJ1-4|TRBV18
ASSPPQAINEKLF
>11|TRBJ2-5|TRBV6-5
ASRGSGEETQY
>14|TRBJ2-4|TRBV7-9
ASSLGQGLAKNIQY
>13|TRBJ2-2|TRBV30
AWRSRAVMTGELF
>12|TRBJ2-5|TRBV6-4
ASSVWTSLGTQY
>13|TRBJ2-4|TRBV9
ASSAWADAKNIQY
>15|TRBJ1-6|TRBV25-1
ASSGTHMSSYNSPLH
>13|TRBJ2-7|TRBV27
ASSLEASGRGEQY
>13|TRBJ1-2|TRBV28
ASSLVQVDNYGYT
>14|TRBJ2-3|TRBV5-4
ASSVRLAGSTDTQY
>13|TRBJ2-5|TRBV11-2
ASRSGEASGETQY
>13|TRBJ1-4|TRBV19
ASSIGGATNEKLF
>13|TRBJ1-2|TRBV24-1
ATSDFRGEMAGYT
>13|TRBJ2-3|TRBV19
ASTPTSGTTDTQY
>14|TRBJ1-1|TRBV7-8
ASSQRGRGGSTEAF
>17|TRBJ2-2|TRBV5-4
ASSPGAGTGGSSTGELF
>14|TRBJ2-3|TRBV1
TSSKMRREGTDTQY
>13|TRBJ1-3|TRBV5-1
ASSLGQVSGNTIY
>11|TRBJ2-7|TRBV7-9
ASSSRGAYEQY
>14|TRBJ2-5|TRBV25-1
ASSEDWGGDGETQY
>11|TRBJ1-3|TRBV13
ASSYEAGRYIY
>14|TRBJ2-4|TRBV6-5
ASSSDILLAKNIQY
>14|TRBJ1-1|TRBV28
ASSPGQGLGDTEAF
>11|TRBJ1-2|TRBV9
ASSLEGEGGYT
>11|TRBJ1-3|TRBV28
ASSLSIGNTIY
>12|TRBJ1-3|TRBV28
ASSLTGGRDTIY
>9|TRBJ1-1|TRBV20-1
SAERQGEAF
>14|TRBJ2-5|TRBV2
ASSPPGTGTQETQY
>14|TRBJ1-6|TRBV9
ASSSRQGSTESPLH
>14|TRBJ2-7|TRBV25-1
ASSALRTGSSYEQY
>12|TRBJ1-5|TRBV28
ASSFLGFNQPQH
>14|TRBJ2-1|TRBV5-1
ASSLAPGVYYNEQF
>10|TRBJ1-1|TRBV28
ASRSGNTEAF
>13|TRBJ2-3|TRBV7-9
ASSSGLAGVDTQY
>14|TRBJ2-2|TRBV28
ASSLYDRMNTGELF
>13|TRBJ2-5|TRBV7-8
ASSPRGGQKETQY
>13|TRBJ2-5|TRBV18
ASSPPQGERETQY
>10|TRBJ2-5|TRBV15
ATSIGVEDQY
>15|TRBJ2-7|TRBV14
ASSHWSSGSTSYEQY
>12|TRBJ1-5|TRBV19
ASSILGSSQPQH
>16|TRBJ1-1|TRBV6-1
ASSKEAVGGDPNTEAF
>15|TRBJ2-4|TRBV4-2
ASSQTSKSLAKNIQY
>13|TRBJ1-2|TRBV27
ASSSRDSSNYGYT
>9|TRBJ1-2|TRBV28
ASSSYYGYT
>13|TRBJ2-3|TRBV7-3
ASSPGGQGTDTQY
>14|TRBJ2-1|TRBV19
ASSKGAERFYNEQF
>11|TRBJ2-3|TRBV6-4
ASSDSERDTQY
>13|TRBJ1-1|TRBV28
ASGGLMSLNTEAF
>16|TRBJ1-4|TRBV28
ASSLGQGGLATNEKLF
>12|TRBJ1-1|TRBV5-1
ASSLQLKNTEAF
>12|TRBJ2-7|TRBV7-8
ASSLAGADYEQY